This T cell receptor (beta chain) was obtained from a study of cytomegalovirus exposure and HLA in healthy donors. About the study: From HLA-typed donors, an early data release held roughly 89 million unique TCRs. Study findings and constraints: Earlier analysis looked at TCR beta V segments, and most were productive about 87% or about 30% of the time. Listed as cytomegalovirus-associated were 150 to 200 TCR beta chains. The presence/absence work took it that sequencing depth was about the same across donors.

Germline CDR1 is ENHRY and CDR2 is SYGVKD. The CDR3 totals 13 residues. Trimming pared 9 bases from V and 10 bases from J, leaving 19 bases between. In the case of this clone: Its specificity is unknown.

60 Vbeta and 13 Jbeta primers were used in PCR. TCRdb's table, derived via immunoSEQ multiplex PCR, lists solely in-frame clones and lacks some. The sample shows just over 200,000 clones, approximately 80% of them seen only once. The V gene is TRBV10-3, the J gene TRBJ2-1; D may be TRBD1 (5 bases). The receptor was derived from a man between 50 and 59 years old in good health and CMV-seronegative. What was sequenced was PBMCs. DNA for the CDR3: TGTGCCATGTCCAGGGAAATTGGAGTAGAGCAGTTCTTC. This sequence encodes CAMSREIGVEQFF.